Listed here are 5 T cell receptor beta chains from one sample, sequenced in a study of blood T cell repertoires in COVID-19. This table comes from immunoSEQ multiplex PCR, and its TCRdb copy is limited to in-frame clones, with some not included. The sample records about 160,000 clones, around 82% being singletons. Material for sequencing was peripheral blood. These receptor sequences come from a man aged 55 to 69 who had recovered from COVID-19.

This clone was found once. The chain uses TRBV7-9 and TRBJ1-1; 9 nucleotides align to TRBD1. V was clipped by 5 bases and J by 0 bases; unmatched bases: 10. From germline, CDR1 is SEHNR and CDR2 FQNEAQ (reference sequence). CDR3 length: 17 residues. The CDR3 region has the DNA TGTGCCAGCAGCCCATGGGGGGGACAGGGAATGAACACTGAAGCTTTCTTT. Its protein product is CASSPWGGQGMNTEAFF.

The chain couples TRBV7-2 to TRBJ2-7, with 7 bases lining up with TRBD2. This CDR3 has 13 residues. Germline assignment: CDR1 SGHTA and CDR2 FQGNSA. Trimming took 5 bases from V and 4 from J; bases not matched to a gene: 5. CDR3 sequence (DNA): TGTGCCAGCAGCCAGGGACTAAAGTACGAGCAGTACTTC. Protein product: CASSQGLKYEQYF.

The chain couples TRBV7-9 to TRBJ2-5, with D perhaps TRBD2 (5 bases). Germline values: CDR1 SEHNR, CDR2 FQNEAQ (reference sequence). The CDR3 runs 13 residues. With 5 bases removed from V and 5 bases from J, the gap between germline ends came to 12 bases. This CDR3 is CASSRGQGETQYF. The CDR3 DNA reads as TGTGCCAGCAGCCGCGGGCAAGGGGAGACCCAGTACTTC.

The chain is built from TRBV7-2 and TRBJ2-5, with TRBD2 identical over 8 bases. The CDR3 runs 15 residues. Trimming cost V 8 bases and J 4 bases; bases outside gene matches: 12. Germline V gives CDR1 SGHTA, CDR2 FQGNSA. The CDR3 DNA reads as TGTGCCAGCCAACCGGGACTAGTTGGTATAGAGACCCAGTACTTC. Translated, it gives CASQPGLVGIETQYF. Combining the CDR3 with reference TRBV7-2 and TRBJ2-5 gives the whole variable domain GAGVSQSPSNKVTEKGKDVELRCDPISGHTALYWYRQSLGQGLEFLIYFQGNSAPDKSGLPSDRFSAERTGGSVSTLTIQRTQQEDSAVYLCASQPGLVGIETQYFGPGTRLLVL.

In nucleotides, the CDR3 is TGTGCCGCGACAGGGGGTGGGATCAATGAAAAACTGTTTTTT. This translates into CAATGGGINEKLFF. The V gene is TRBV10-3, the J gene TRBJ1-4; 9 bases fit TRBD1. Germline lookup yields CDR1 ENHRY and CDR2 SYGVKD. The CDR3 is 14 residues long. With 11 bases clipped from V and 5 bases from J, the junction kept 9 bases outside the gene matches.